This T cell receptor (beta chain) was observed in a study of T cells in localized non-small cell lung cancer. Broader study findings: In adjacent lung appeared a median about 57 of the top 100 tumor clones. Those with higher blood T cell density had longer overall survival. A single tumor region was sequenced, leaving heterogeneity possible.

This clone is termed medium-sized. Antigen unknown. This CDR3 region has 19 residues. V dropped 5 bases and J dropped 2; count of bases not matched to a gene: 17. In germline, CDR1 is SGHNT, CDR2 YENEEA. Here immunoSEQ multiplex PCR was the method, and the copy in TCRdb shows in-frame clones only, minus some. The table includes more than 3,500 clones, 20% to 25% detected once. This TCR came from a woman between 35 and 70 years old with stage I lung adenocarcinoma. The chain combines TRBV11-3 with TRBJ2-7, with 11 bases matching TRBD2. Sequenced here: lung tumor tissue, sampled before any cancer treatment. The CDR3 DNA reads as TGTGCCAGCAGCGCCTCACTAGCGGGAGAGGGCCGCTATGCCTACGAGCAGTACTTC. Protein product: CASSASLAGEGRYAYEQYF.